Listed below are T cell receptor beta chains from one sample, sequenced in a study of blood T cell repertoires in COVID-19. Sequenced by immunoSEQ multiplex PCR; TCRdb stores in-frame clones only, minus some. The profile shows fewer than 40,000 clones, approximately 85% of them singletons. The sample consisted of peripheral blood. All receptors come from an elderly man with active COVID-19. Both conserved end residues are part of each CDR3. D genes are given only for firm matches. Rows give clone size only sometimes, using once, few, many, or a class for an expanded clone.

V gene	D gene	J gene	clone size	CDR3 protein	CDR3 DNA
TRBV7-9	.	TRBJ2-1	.	CASSPLGRGSSYNEQFF	TGTGCCAGCAGCCCCCTTGGGAGAGGAAGCTCCTACAATGAGCAGTTCTTC
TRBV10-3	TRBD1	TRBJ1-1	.	CAISAQDRVATEAFF	TGTGCCATCAGTGCGCAGGACAGGGTGGCCACTGAAGCTTTCTTT
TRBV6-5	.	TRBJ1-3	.	CASRRDGYSGNTIYF	TGTGCCAGCAGGCGGGACGGATACTCTGGAAACACCATATATTTT
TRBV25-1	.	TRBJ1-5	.	CASGETQPQHF	TGTGCCAGCGGAGAAACTCAGCCCCAGCATTTT
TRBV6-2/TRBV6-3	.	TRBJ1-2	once	CASSYNSNYGYTF	TGTGCCAGCAGTTACAACAGTAACTATGGCTACACCTTC
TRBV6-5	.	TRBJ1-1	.	CASTGLGQNTEAFF	TGTGCCAGCACCGGGCTAGGACAGAACACTGAAGCTTTCTTT
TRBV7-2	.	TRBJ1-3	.	CASTGSSSGNTIYF	TGTGCCAGCACCGGATCTAGCTCTGGAAACACCATATATTTT
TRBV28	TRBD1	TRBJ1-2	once	CASRPTGVGGYTF	TGTGCCAGCAGACCTACAGGGGTTGGTGGCTACACCTTC
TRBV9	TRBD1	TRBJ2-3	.	CASSLGQGSGSADTQYF	TGTGCCAGCAGCTTGGGACAGGGTAGCGGTAGTGCAGATACGCAGTATTTT
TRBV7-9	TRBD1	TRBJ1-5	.	CASSLDRVQPQHF	TGTGCCAGCAGTCTGGACAGGGTGCAGCCCCAGCATTTT
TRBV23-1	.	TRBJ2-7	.	CASSQSSQGHEQYF	TGCGCCAGCAGTCAATCGTCCCAGGGCCACGAGCAGTACTTC
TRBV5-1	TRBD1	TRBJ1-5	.	CASSWGPGQGDEGNQPQHF	TGCGCCAGCAGTTGGGGGCCGGGACAGGGAGATGAGGGCAATCAGCCCCAGCATTTT
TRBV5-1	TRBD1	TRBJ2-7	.	CASSLATGDPYEQYF	TGCGCCAGCAGCTTGGCGACAGGGGATCCTTACGAGCAGTACTTC
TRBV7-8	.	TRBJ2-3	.	CASSYPTAASGTDTQYF	TGTGCCAGCAGTTACCCGACGGCGGCTAGCGGCACAGATACGCAGTATTTT
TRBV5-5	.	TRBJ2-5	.	CASSPRTTQETQYF	TGTGCCAGCAGCCCTAGGACTACCCAAGAGACCCAGTACTTC
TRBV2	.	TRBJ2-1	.	CASSPGLTPPNEQFF	TGTGCCAGCAGCCCCGGACTAACCCCTCCTAATGAGCAGTTCTTC
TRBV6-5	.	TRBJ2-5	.	CASSNWGGRETQYF	TGTGCCAGCAGCAACTGGGGGGGCAGGGAGACCCAGTACTTC
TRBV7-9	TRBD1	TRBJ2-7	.	CASSPQPSGTGAYEQYF	TGTGCCAGCAGCCCCCAACCATCCGGGACAGGGGCCTACGAGCAGTACTTC
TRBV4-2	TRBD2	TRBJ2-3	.	CASSTSSGGATDTQYF	TGTGCCAGCAGCACCAGTAGCGGGGGGGCCACAGATACGCAGTATTTT
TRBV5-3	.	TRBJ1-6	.	CARSSGSSYNSPLHF	TGTGCCAGAAGCTCGGGAAGTTCCTATAATTCACCCCTCCACTTT
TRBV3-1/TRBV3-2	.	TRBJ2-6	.	CASRPYNNLPDSSDGANVLTF	TGTGCCAGCAGACCATATAACAACCTACCGGATTCTAGCGACGGGGCCAACGTCCTGACTTTC
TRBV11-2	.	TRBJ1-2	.	CASSPVGGSYGYTF	TGTGCCAGCAGCCCCGTGGGGGGGAGCTATGGCTACACCTTC
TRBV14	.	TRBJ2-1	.	CASSQAVLGGLFF	TGTGCCAGCAGCCAAGCCGTTCTCGGGGGTCTGTTCTTC
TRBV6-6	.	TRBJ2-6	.	CASRAETALSNVLTF	TGTGCCAGCAGAGCGGAGACGGCCCTCTCGAACGTCCTGACTTTC
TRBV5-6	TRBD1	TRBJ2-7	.	CASSLRRTGGSYEQYF	TGTGCCAGCAGCTTACGTAGGACAGGGGGTTCCTACGAGCAGTACTTC
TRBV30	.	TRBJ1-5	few	CAWAGGRDQPQHF	TGTGCCTGGGCGGGAGGACGGGATCAGCCCCAGCATTTT
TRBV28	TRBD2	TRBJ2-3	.	CASSSPMWSGGRDTQYF	TGTGCCAGCAGTTCCCCGATGTGGAGCGGGGGTCGAGATACGCAGTATTTT
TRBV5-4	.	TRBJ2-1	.	CASSLKSGSGNDEQFF	TGTGCCAGCAGCCTTAAGAGTGGTTCAGGGAACGATGAGCAGTTCTTC
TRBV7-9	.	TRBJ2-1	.	CASSLGLQLNEQFF	TGTGCCAGCAGCTTAGGGCTACAGCTCAATGAGCAGTTCTTC
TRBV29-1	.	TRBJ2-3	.	CSSGGLDTQYF	TGCAGCTCCGGAGGACTAGATACGCAGTATTTT
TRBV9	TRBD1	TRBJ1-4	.	CASSVGAGGATNEKLFF	TGTGCCAGCAGCGTAGGGGCAGGGGGTGCAACTAATGAAAAACTGTTTTTT
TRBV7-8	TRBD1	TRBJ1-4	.	CASSARTGLNLFF	TGTGCCAGCAGCGCGCGGACAGGGCTTAATCTGTTTTTT
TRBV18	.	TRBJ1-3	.	CASSPRQDSGNTIYF	TGTGCCAGCTCACCACGACAGGACTCTGGAAACACCATATATTTT
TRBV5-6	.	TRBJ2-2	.	CASSRPGTSGELFF	TGTGCCAGCAGCCGACCGGGGACTTCAGGGGAGCTGTTTTTT
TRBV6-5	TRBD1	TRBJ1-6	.	CASKPRGPDSPLHF	TGTGCCAGCAAACCCAGGGGGCCCGATTCACCCCTCCACTTT
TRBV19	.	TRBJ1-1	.	CASSMEGIDTEAFF	TGTGCCAGTAGTATGGAGGGAATAGACACTGAAGCTTTCTTT
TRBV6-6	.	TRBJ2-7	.	CASSYSTVLYEQYF	TGTGCCAGCAGTTACTCGACAGTCCTTTACGAGCAGTACTTC
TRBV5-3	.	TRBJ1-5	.	CARSRIRETKQPQHF	TGTGCCAGAAGCAGAATCCGGGAGACAAAACAGCCCCAGCATTTT
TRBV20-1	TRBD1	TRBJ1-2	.	CSAGTAYGYTF	TGCAGTGCTGGGACAGCTTATGGCTACACCTTC
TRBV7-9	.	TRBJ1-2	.	CASSPGRITNYGYTF	TGTGCCAGCAGCCCAGGCAGAATCACTAACTATGGCTACACCTTC
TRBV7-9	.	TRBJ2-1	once	CASSRRRVGDNEQFF	TGTGCCAGCAGCCGCCGGCGGGTGGGCGACAATGAGCAGTTCTTC